This T cell receptor (beta chain) appears in the sequencing data of a study of cytomegalovirus exposure and HLA in healthy donors (TCRdb year 2017). Study-wide context: An earlier analysis of a few hundred of the donors reported about 300 Gb of sequence data and 117 million unique TCR beta sequences obtained from around 170 million T cells. About 300 gigabases of sequencing data and 80 million or so unique TCR sequences were included in an early release covering roughly 600 HLA-typed donors. The genetic ancestry cluster associated with self-reported Caucasian donors included 81% of the 398 genotyped donors. The study was designed to test whether signatures of past pathogen exposure could be identified by cataloging public T cell receptors. The study used immunosequencing to profile the T cell repertoires of about 670 subjects and linked those repertoires to cytomegalovirus serostatus. Along with the approximately 700-subject first cohort, a separate validation cohort of over 90 different subjects was used. To predict cytomegalovirus infection status, the study brought together high-throughput TCR immunosequencing, statistical association of individual TCRs with disease status, and machine learning. A later analysis re-examined previously published TCR beta repertoires from roughly 650 donors and added high-resolution HLA genotyping to investigate patterns of TCR occurrence. In the later analysis, no new phenotypic data were used to find candidate immune exposures; instead, reliance was placed on TCR beta sequences and their occurrence across donors. To decide whether each TCR beta V gene segment behaved as functional or pseudogenic, an earlier analysis of fewer than 750 of the donors relied on high-throughput TCR beta sequencing. Alongside the repertoire data, information on donor age, sex, ethnicity and CMV serostatus was compiled. In a later genetic analysis, genome-wide SNP genotypes for 398 of the 666 donors were used, and that subset was treated as a discovery cohort. Every discovery cohort repertoire had been produced on one sequencing platform. HLA typing covered class I and class II loci at four-digit resolution. The number of typed donors differed by locus: roughly 629-640 for A, B, C, DRB1 and DQB1; 522 for DQA1; about 600 for DPA1; and approximately 450 for DPB1. Roughly 5 DR-DQ haplotypes were handled as single units for association and clustering because linkage in the cohort was strong. Among under 450 genotyped donors of the cohort, an average of approximately 230,000 unique TCR beta nucleotide sequences were sequenced per donor, roughly a sixth of them non-productive.

The library came from the immunoSEQ multiplex PCR assay. For the multiplex PCR, a mixture combining 60 forward primers for TCR Vbeta segments and 13 reverse primers for TCR Jbeta segments was used. The CDR3 region of rearranged TCR beta genes was amplified from genomic DNA with a multiplex PCR assay. Amplified TCR beta libraries were sequenced as 87-base-pair reads on the Illumina HiSeq System. In the original analysis: Across the roughly 700 repertoires, a later analysis counted roughly 84 million unique TCR beta chains, around 11 million of which were shared by at least two donors. Raw reads were error-corrected and collapsed into unique sequences with a nearest-neighbor algorithm that merged closely related sequences to remove PCR and sequencing errors. Alignment of CDR3 sequences to IMGT reference sequences was used to assign V, D and J gene segments. Each retained sequence needed at least a six-nucleotide match to both a V gene segment and a J gene segment. Rearrangements were called productive when the CDR3 lacked stop codons and stayed in frame with V and J; all others were non-productive. Following IMGT convention, CDR3 was defined as the stretch from the second conserved V-encoded cysteine up to the conserved J-encoded phenylalanine. The earlier analysis of a few hundred of the donors excluded sequences that lacked an unambiguous match to a single V gene segment. An earlier analysis of approximately 590 of the donors classified V segments as functional when productive rearrangements were above 56.7% and as segregating when the standard deviation between donors was above 5%. A statistical classification framework was built to diagnose cytomegalovirus status from the catalog of TCR beta chain sequences. V and J gene assignment, in a later analysis, came from comparing TCR nucleotide sequences with IMGT/GENE-DB human TR gene sequences. In a later analysis, CDR3 sequences and most-parsimonious VDJ recombination scenarios were assigned using the TCRdist pipeline. A later analysis defined each TCR beta chain by its CDR3 amino acid sequence plus V-gene family, and excluded reads lacking a unique V-gene family. To address suspected cross-contamination and a sequencing artifact, a later analysis removed 592 highly shared, low-generation-probability nucleotide sequences. In a later analysis, a clonal expansion index for each public chain was calculated from normalized within-repertoire ranks of inferred template counts. In a later analysis, generation probabilities were computed using a VDJ recombination model fitted to out-of-frame rearrangements, and the results were checked against IGoR. A later analysis scored TCR-TCR, TCR-HLA and TCR-CMV co-occurrence with hypergeometric tests, applying a repertoire-size bias correction to TCR pairs. A later analysis estimated false discovery rates by permuting HLA or CMV assignments 20 times. A later analysis grouped co-occurring TCRs with DBSCAN, adding TCRdist sequence similarity when clustering within HLA-allele-positive subsets. Co-occurrence clustering excluded repertoires with fewer than 30,000 or more than 120,000 public chains, plus five with anomalous nucleotide sharing. TCRdb mirrors the immuneACCESS table, restricted to in-frame sequences. Some clones are absent from its copies; in checked studies, under half trace to an unresolved V gene, and the reason for the others is unknown. Clone size and V and J calls were adopted from that table, with D and trimming inferred from the DNA. Here the sample has over 80,000 clones; 70% to 75% occur a single time. About 3.7% of the sample is held by the ten biggest clonotypes.

There are 13 amino acids in the CDR3, from cysteine to phenylalanine inclusive. Of the read, only the CDR3 DNA is kept; its 39 bases are in frame from base 1. From the germline V gene, CDR1 is SGHVS and CDR2 is FQNEAQ. The investigation overall reported the following: The sequencing pipeline was judged likely to have produced a cluster of highly shared sequence variants as a technical artifact. Because some donors lacked HLA typing at each locus, the association tests relied only on the typed subset. Assigning TCR associations to individual alleles was difficult when HLA alleles, especially DR and DQ, strongly co-occurred. A later analysis reported that several top co-occurrence clusters appeared linked to parvovirus B19, influenza, CMV and Epstein-Barr virus. The authors suggested that the approach could potentially be generalized to other disease states and immunological phenotypes. In a later analysis, TCR association rates were found to vary across HLA loci, with the most associated TCRs seen for DRB1 alleles and the fewest for HLA-C alleles. The classifier was reported to diagnose cytomegalovirus status with high specificity and sensitivity in both the original cohort and the validation cohort. CMV serostatus was the only immune exposure information available for the cohort. A later analysis found that HLA-associated TCR beta chains were more clonally expanded and had lower generation probabilities than equally common non-associated chains. The study listed 164 TCR beta chains as associated with cytomegalovirus. A few of the identified cytomegalovirus-associated TCR beta chains were confirmed in vitro to be specific for cytomegalovirus antigens. Most CMV-associated TCR beta chains appeared to be HLA-restricted in a later analysis, and the HLA associations seemed to be driven largely by CMV exposure. According to a later genetic analysis, donors in an Asian-associated ancestry cluster had fewer N-insertions in productive TCRs than the approximately 700-donor mean. V-gene and J-gene trimming of TCR beta chains was associated with a missense DCLRE1C variant in a later genetic analysis, and the association was replicated in an independent cohort. Only TCR beta chains were sequenced in this cohort, and the absence of alpha or paired-chain data limited detectable features. The earlier analysis of approximately 560 of the donors excluded over 15 rarely observed V segments, including chromosome 9 orphons, because counts were too low. In a later analysis, about 16,000 TCR beta sequences were associated with specific HLA alleles at a false discovery rate of 0.05. While some public TCRs were present in many individuals, most TCR sequences turned up only very rarely across donors. Correlated functional status among segregating V segments might be attributable to linkage disequilibrium, but an unknown experimental factor could not be ruled out. A further reported finding was that TCR beta sequences accurately predicted the HLA-A and HLA-B alleles for most subjects in the first cohort. Roughly uniform sequencing depth across donors was assumed in presence/absence analyses, although this assumption may not hold. Some IMGT-functional V segments, including TRBV6-2 and TRBV6-3, could not be told apart with the 87-base-pair reads, so those segments were excluded. In an earlier analysis of about 600 of the donors, most TCR beta V segments appeared in productive rearrangements about 87% or about 30% of the time, broadly matching IMGT annotations.

The cohort was made up of approximately 700 healthy bone marrow donors. All cohort members were sampled while nominally healthy, although unrecorded immune exposures were likely present. The donor tested CMV seronegative, placing the donor among the 350 or so seronegative members of the cohort. Each donor provided a peripheral blood sample, and peripheral blood mononuclear cells were used for TCR beta sequencing. Genomic DNA was extracted from the blood cell samples with the Qiagen DNeasy Blood Extraction Kit. For this clone: Its recognized antigen is unknown. At one end the junction does not follow the germline gene, possibly because of a read error.

Input material: PBMCs. The receptor was derived from a man aged 40-49 years in good health and CMV-seronegative. The chain is encoded by TRBV7-8 joined to TRBJ2-7; TRBD1 is perhaps the D gene, given 6 matching bases. Read as DNA, the sequence is TGTGCTAGCAGCGACACAGGGTCCTACGAGCAGTACTTC. Its protein is CASSDTGSYEQYF.